This T cell receptor (beta chain) was retrieved from a study of shared clonotypes between healthy human individuals. General study points: Naive subsets generally exceeded memory subsets in estimated richness. Across a handful of donors, naive CD4 shared roughly 5.2%, naive CD8 more than 3%, memory CD4 roughly 2.4%, memory CD8 0.4% to 0.5%.

The ends were cut back, 0 bases at V and 3 bases at J, with 11 bases in the middle. CDR3 length equals 15 residues. Germline CDR1 is SGHRS and CDR2 is YFSETQ. The donors were adults (healthy and HIV-negative) with no recent acute infections or vaccinations. To note about this clone: As yet, its antigen is unknown.

The material for each subset, its genomic DNA, was split evenly across several immunoSEQ plates. The data were produced by immunoSEQ multiplex PCR, yet TCRdb's version contains in-frame clones alone and is incomplete. The sample shows roughly 520,000 clones, 95% to 97% of them seen only once. The V gene is TRBV5-1, the J gene TRBJ2-3, with D possibly being TRBD1 (6 bases). Sequences were obtained from naive CD4+ T cells sorted from blood. Indicated subset: CD45RA+ positively selected. The receptor's source is a woman aged 30 to 39 in good health. Here the CDR3 reads CASSLAQTGTDTQYF. The CDR3, as DNA: TGCGCCAGCAGCTTGGCGCAGACAGGAACAGATACGCAGTATTTT.